This T cell receptor beta chain stems from a study of shared clonotypes between healthy human individuals. Looking at the study overall: CD4 naive cells filled three plates per donor, CD4 memory three, CD8 naive two and CD8 memory one.

About this clone itself: Its cognate antigen is unknown.

CD45RO-negative, CCR7-positively selected cells formed the naive CD8 fraction, excluding terminally differentiated effector memory CD45RA+ cells. The study's findings and limits: Sampling involved blood alone; tissue repertoires likely differ.

For each subset, genomic DNA was distributed in equal portions over several immunoSEQ plates. In the original processing: Without quality scores, immunoSEQ junctional reads could not be filtered like full-length reads. Clones were read by immunoSEQ multiplex PCR, and TCRdb kept only the in-frame ones, dropping some. V, J and clone size reflect that table, while D and trimming were determined from the DNA. The sample records hundreds of thousands of clones, approximately 95% being singletons. Trimming cost V 4 bases and J 1 base, with 18 bases left between them. The germline CDR1 and CDR2 sequences are SGHRS and YFSETQ. The CDR3 length is 17 residues.

The sequenced sample consisted of naive CD8+ T cells sorted from blood. This chain joins TRBV5-1 and TRBJ2-4; TRBD2 might be the D (6 bases). The clonotype was recovered from a woman in her thirties in good health. CDR3 in DNA: TGCGCCAGCAGCGTCTCTCCTCGGGACTGGGCCAAAAACATTCAGTACTTC. It yields the protein CASSVSPRDWAKNIQYF. The variable domain in full, with the rest retrieved from reference TRBV5-1 and TRBJ2-4, is KAGVTQTPRYLIKTRGQQVTLSCSPISGHRSVSWYQQTPGQGLQFLFEYFSETQRNKGNFPGRFSGRQFSNSRSEMNVSTLELGDSALYLCASSVSPRDWAKNIQYFGAGTRLSVL.